Below are 6 T cell receptor beta chains sequenced from a single sample in a study of blood T cell repertoires in COVID-19. This table comes from immunoSEQ multiplex PCR, and its TCRdb copy is limited to in-frame clones, with some not included. Of 250,000 or so clones detected, 70% to 90% appear once; the ten largest clones hold over 1.5%. Sequencing was performed on PBMCs or T cells enriched from blood (not recorded which). These receptors were taken from a woman aged 45-65 years who had recovered from COVID-19.

This clone was detected a few times. This rearrangement joins TRBV28 to TRBJ1-5; possible D gene TRBD1, 5 bases. The length of the CDR3 is 23 residues. V was clipped by 1 base and J by 2 bases, with 33 bases between them. Germline V gene data show CDR1 as MDHEN and CDR2 as SYDVKM. The CDR3 region has the DNA TGTGCCAGCAGTTTATACTTTACGGCACTTAAACAGGAGCCGGGCGAGGGCAATCAGCCCCAGCATTTT. It translates to CASSLYFTALKQEPGEGNQPQHF. The whole variable domain, filled in from reference TRBV28 and TRBJ1-5, reads DVKVTQSSRYLVKRTGEKVFLECVQDMDHENMFWYRQDPGLGLRLIYFSYDVKMKEKGDIPEGYSVSREKKERFSLILESASTNQTSMYLCASSLYFTALKQEPGEGNQPQHFGDGTRLSIL.

This clone was seen only a few times. The chain carries TRBV20-1 and TRBJ1-1, with no clear D. This CDR3 is 11 amino acids long. Germline CDR1 DFQATT, CDR2 SNEGSKA (reference sequence). The germline V and J ends were trimmed by 3 bases and 6 bases, with 8 bases remaining between them. CDR3: CSAREEPEAFF. Here the CDR3 DNA reads TGCAGTGCTAGGGAGGAACCTGAAGCTTTCTTT.

This chain connects TRBV14 to TRBJ2-5; D not certain. Germline CDR1 SGHDN, CDR2 FVKESK. V lost 0 bases and J 7 bases, leaving 9 bases between the germline ends. The CDR3 sequence is 13 residues long. CDR3 sequence reads: CASSQDSRTTQYF. The CDR3 region has the DNA TGTGCCAGCAGCCAAGATTCTAGAACGACCCAGTACTTC.

The genes are TRBV3-1 (or the pseudogene TRBV3-2) and TRBJ1-2, with D perhaps TRBD1 (5 bases). CDR1 and CDR2 from the germline V gene are LGHDT and YNNKEL (reference sequence). The V end lost 4 bases, the J end lost 3 bases, and 9 bases lay between the germline ends. The CDR3 covers 13 residues. The CDR3 sequence is CASSLRDDYGYTF. CDR3 sequence (DNA): TGTGCCAGCAGCCTCAGGGATGACTATGGCTACACCTTC.

CDR3: CASSYVGRTGAYGYTF. CDR3 nucleotide sequence: TGTGCCAGCAGTTACGTGGGACGGACAGGGGCTTATGGCTACACCTTC. The rearrangement uses TRBV6-5 and TRBJ1-2; 9 nucleotides align to TRBD1. J gave up 5 bases and V 2 bases, and 9 bases lay outside the gene matches. CDR3 length equals 16 residues. Germline-derived CDR1 and CDR2 are MNHEY and SVGAGI.

The chain joins TRBV3-1 (or the pseudogene TRBV3-2) to TRBJ2-2, with D possibly matching TRBD2 (6 bases). V lost 3 bases and J 4 bases, leaving 12 bases between the germline ends. The CDR3 runs 15 residues. Germline CDR1 is LGHDT and CDR2 is YNNKEL (reference sequence). This chain's CDR3 is CASSQAGTGTGELFF. DNA for the CDR3: TGTGCCAGCAGCCAGGCCGGGACTGGCACCGGGGAGCTGTTTTTT.